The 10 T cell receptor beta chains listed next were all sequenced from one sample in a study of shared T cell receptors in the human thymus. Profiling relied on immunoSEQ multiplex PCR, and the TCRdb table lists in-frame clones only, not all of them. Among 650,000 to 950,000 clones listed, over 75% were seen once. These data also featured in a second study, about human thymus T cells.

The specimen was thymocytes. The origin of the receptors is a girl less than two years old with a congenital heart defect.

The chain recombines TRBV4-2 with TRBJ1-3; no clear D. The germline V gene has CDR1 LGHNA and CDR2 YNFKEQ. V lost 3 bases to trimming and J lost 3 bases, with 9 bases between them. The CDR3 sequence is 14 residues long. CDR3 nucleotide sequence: TGTGCCAGCAGCCATCCACCGGGTGGAAACACCATATATTTT. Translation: CASSHPPGGNTIYF.

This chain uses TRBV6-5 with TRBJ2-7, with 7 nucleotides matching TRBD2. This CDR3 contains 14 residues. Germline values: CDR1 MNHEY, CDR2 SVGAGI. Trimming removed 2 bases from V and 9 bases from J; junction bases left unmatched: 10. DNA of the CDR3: TGTGCCAGCAGTTACAGTCTAGCGGTCCGGGGGCAGTACTTC. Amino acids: CASSYSLAVRGQYF.

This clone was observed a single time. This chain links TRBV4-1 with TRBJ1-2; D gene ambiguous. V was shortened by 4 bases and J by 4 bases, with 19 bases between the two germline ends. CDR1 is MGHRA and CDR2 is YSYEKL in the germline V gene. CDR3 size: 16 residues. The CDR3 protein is CASSPGWRPVRYGYTF. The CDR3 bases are TGCGCCAGCAGCCCCGGTTGGAGACCCGTTCGCTATGGCTACACCTTC.

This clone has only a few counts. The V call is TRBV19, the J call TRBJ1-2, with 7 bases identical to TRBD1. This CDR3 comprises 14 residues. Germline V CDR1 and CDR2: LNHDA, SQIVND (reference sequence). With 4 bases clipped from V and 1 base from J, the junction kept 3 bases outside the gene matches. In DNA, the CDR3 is TGTGCCAGTAGTACGGACAGGAATAACTATGGCTACACCTTC. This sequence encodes CASSTDRNNYGYTF.

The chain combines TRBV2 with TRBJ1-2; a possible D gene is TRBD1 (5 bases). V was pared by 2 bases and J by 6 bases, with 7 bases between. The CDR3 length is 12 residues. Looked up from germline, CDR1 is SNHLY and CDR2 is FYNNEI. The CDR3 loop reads CASSEPGDGYTF. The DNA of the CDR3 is TGTGCCAGCAGTGAACCGGGGGATGGCTACACCTTC.

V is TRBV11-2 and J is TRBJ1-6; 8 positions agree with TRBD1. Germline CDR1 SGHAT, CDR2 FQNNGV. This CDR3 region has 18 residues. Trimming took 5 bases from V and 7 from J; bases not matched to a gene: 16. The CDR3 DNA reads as TGTGCCAGCAGCCCAAGAACGGACAGGGCGAGCGGGAATTCACCCCTCCACTTT. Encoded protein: CASSPRTDRASGNSPLHF.

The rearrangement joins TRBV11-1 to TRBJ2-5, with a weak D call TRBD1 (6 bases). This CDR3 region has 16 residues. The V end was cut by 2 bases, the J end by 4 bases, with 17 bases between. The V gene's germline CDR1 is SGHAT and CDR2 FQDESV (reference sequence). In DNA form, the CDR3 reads TGTGCCAGCAGCTTATCCCTCTCAGGGGTGATAGAGACCCAGTACTTC. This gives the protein CASSLSLSGVIETQYF.

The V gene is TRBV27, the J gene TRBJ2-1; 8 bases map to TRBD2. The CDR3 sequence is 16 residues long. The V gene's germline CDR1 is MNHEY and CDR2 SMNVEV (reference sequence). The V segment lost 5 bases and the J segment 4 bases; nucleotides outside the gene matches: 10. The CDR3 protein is CASSIASGGSYNEQFF. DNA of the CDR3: TGTGCCAGCAGTATTGCGTCGGGGGGGTCATACAATGAGCAGTTCTTC.

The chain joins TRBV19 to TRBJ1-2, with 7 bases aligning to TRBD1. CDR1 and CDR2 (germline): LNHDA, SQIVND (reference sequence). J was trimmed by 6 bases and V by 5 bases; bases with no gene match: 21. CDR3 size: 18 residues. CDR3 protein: CASSAQTGGQREGNGYTF. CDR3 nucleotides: TGTGCCAGTAGTGCACAAACCGGGGGACAGAGAGAGGGAAATGGCTACACCTTC.

CDR3 DNA: TGCGCCAGCAGTGCCGGAACCCCCGGGACAGGGGGTACCAATCAGCCCCAGCATTTT. It is translated as CASSAGTPGTGGTNQPQHF. V usage is TRBV10-2 and J usage is TRBJ1-5, with 11 bases aligning to TRBD1. CDR1 and CDR2 from the germline V gene are WSHSY and SAAADI. The V gene end was trimmed by 4 bases and the J gene end by 3 bases; junction bases not matched to a gene: 14. The CDR3 covers 19 residues.